These 30 T cell receptor beta chains were all obtained from the same sample, sequenced in a study of Ad26.COV2.S vaccination and SARS-CoV-2 variants. The treatment is: around 19 received Ad26.COV2.S at low or high dose, single or two shots; roughly five received placebo; per-sample allocation not given. The study sampled participants on day 63 after the first vaccine or placebo injection. Profiled with immunoSEQ multiplex PCR; TCRdb holds only in-frame clones, not every one. The table includes hundreds of thousands of clones, 80% to 90% detected once. Material: peripheral blood, obtained in a trial of Ad26.COV2.S vaccine versus placebo. These receptor sequences come from a person between 18 and 65 years old who received the Ad26.COV2.S COVID-19 vaccine or a placebo.

This sequence joins TRBV4-3 and TRBJ2-1, with 8 bases fitting TRBD1. Germline V gene lookup returns CDR1 LGHNA and CDR2 YSLEER. V shed 0 bases and J 5 bases; nucleotides not matched to a gene: 6. This CDR3 region has 16 residues. The CDR3 sequence: CASSQDRRQGNNEQFF. CDR3 coding DNA: TGCGCCAGCAGCCAAGATCGTCGACAGGGGAACAATGAGCAGTTCTTC.

V is TRBV29-1 and J is TRBJ2-1; D may be TRBD1 (6 bases). This CDR3 comprises 13 residues. Deletions cut 6 bases from V and 7 bases from J, with 16 bases between. The germline V gene has CDR1 SQVTM and CDR2 ANQGSEA. The CDR3 sequence is CSVQGRTGNEQFF. The CDR3 coding sequence is TGCAGCGTACAGGGACGCACGGGGAATGAGCAGTTCTTC.

This chain connects TRBV24-1 to TRBJ2-7, with 8 bases identical to TRBD1. V lost 4 bases and J lost 12; bases outside the gene matches: 22. Germline-derived CDR1 and CDR2 are KGHDR and SFDVKD. The CDR3 is 17 residues long. This chain's CDR3 is CATSDQGTGFVLTPAYF. Here the CDR3 DNA reads TGTGCCACCAGTGACCAAGGGACAGGATTTGTTCTTACCCCAGCGTACTTC.

The J gene is TRBJ1-1, the V gene TRBV6-5; a possible D gene is TRBD1 (5 bases). The CDR3 sequence is 15 residues long. The germline CDR1 and CDR2 sequences are MNHEY and SVGAGI. The V gene lost 7 bases and the J gene lost 1 base, with 16 bases spanning the gap. CDR3 sequence (DNA): TGTGCCAGCATAGAGTCCGGGGGGAGGAACACTGAAGCTTTCTTT. It codes for CASIESGGRNTEAFF.

CDR3 sequence (DNA): TGTGCCAGTAGTACCTCAGGGGGCCGGAATGAAAAACTGTTTTTT. Amino acid sequence: CASSTSGGRNEKLFF. The chain couples TRBV19 to TRBJ1-4; TRBD1 aligns across 8 bases. CDR1 is LNHDA and CDR2 is SQIVND in the germline V gene (reference sequence). V lost 4 bases to trimming and J lost 5 bases; unmatched junction nucleotides: 6. The CDR3 length is 15 residues.

In its sample, this clone was seen a few times. This sequence joins TRBV28 and TRBJ2-7; 12 bases line up with TRBD1. V lost 7 bases to trimming and J lost 5 bases; unmatched junction nucleotides: 9. Germline V gene sequence: CDR1 MDHEN, CDR2 SYDVKM. The CDR3 loop spans 15 amino acids. Written as DNA, the CDR3 is TGTGCCAGCATGGTTGGGACAGGGGGCATGAACGAGCAGTACTTC. Protein: CASMVGTGGMNEQYF.

The chain has TRBV20-1 and TRBJ2-1; the match to TRBD2 covers 8 bases. Germline CDR1 is DFQATT and CDR2 is SNEGSKA (reference sequence). V dropped 6 bases and J dropped 8; count of bases not matched to a gene: 15. The CDR3 sequence is 15 residues long. CDR3 DNA: TGCAGTGCGAGTAGCGGGGCCCTCAGCATCGATGAGCAGTTCTTC. It specifies CSASSGALSIDEQFF.

The rearrangement links TRBV2 to TRBJ1-2; D gene uncertain. Trimming removed 5 bases from V and 7 bases from J, with 11 bases in between. The CDR3 runs to 12 residues. From germline, CDR1 is SNHLY and CDR2 FYNNEI. CDR3 bases: TGTGCCAGCAGTCGCCCGACGGCTGGCTACACCTTC. Protein product: CASSRPTAGYTF.

The V call is TRBV7-9, the J call TRBJ1-2, with 10 bases aligning to TRBD1. This CDR3 has 13 amino acids. Germline values: CDR1 SEHNR, CDR2 FQNEAQ (reference sequence). Losses at the gene ends were 6 bases for V and 8 bases for J; bases not matched to a gene: 6. In nucleotides, the CDR3 is TGTGCCAGCAGTCCGGGACAGGGGATAGGCTACACCTTC. It translates to CASSPGQGIGYTF.

The chain uses TRBV5-8 and TRBJ2-3; D might be TRBD1 (6 bases). Looked up from germline, CDR1 is SGHTS and CDR2 is YDEGEE. V lost 1 base and J lost 1, with 10 bases in between. This CDR3 region has 15 residues. CDR3 sequence reads: CASSLLGQGTDTQYF. CDR3 DNA: TGTGCCAGCAGCTTGTTGGGACAAGGCACAGATACGCAGTATTTT.

This clone was counted once. The chain links TRBV4-3 to TRBJ2-3, with D maybe TRBD1 (6 bases). Trimming shortened V by 0 bases and J by 4 bases, and 11 bases separated the two germline ends. Germline lookup yields CDR1 LGHNA and CDR2 YSLEER. The CDR3 consists of 15 residues. This CDR3 is CASSQENRDADTQYF. In DNA, the CDR3 is TGCGCCAGCAGCCAAGAGAACAGGGACGCAGATACGCAGTATTTT.

This clone was recorded only once. CDR3 region: CASSPSGAEAFF. The CDR3 DNA sequence: TGCGCCAGCAGCCCAAGTGGGGCTGAAGCTTTCTTT. J is TRBJ1-1 and V is TRBV4-1; no reliable D call. The CDR3 contains 12 residues. Trimming took 4 bases from V and 6 from J, leaving 9 bases between them. Germline loops: CDR1 MGHRA, CDR2 YSYEKL.

CDR3 protein: CASSQDVLKTEAFF. CDR3 nucleotide sequence: TGTGCCAGCAGCCAAGATGTACTAAAAACTGAAGCTTTCTTT. J is TRBJ1-1 and V is TRBV4-2, with D unresolved. This CDR3 spans 14 amino acids. Germline-derived CDR1 and CDR2 are LGHNA and YNFKEQ. V was pared by 0 bases and J by 5 bases, with 10 bases between.

The chain carries TRBV15 and TRBJ1-2, with TRBD1 as a possible D gene (5 bases). V gave up 2 bases and J gave up 2 bases, with 9 bases separating them. CDR1 and CDR2 (germline): LNHNV, YYDKDF (reference sequence). The CDR3 covers 14 residues. The CDR3 sequence is CATSRSTGNYGYTF. The CDR3 nucleotides read TGTGCCACCAGCAGATCCACAGGAAACTATGGCTACACCTTC.

Only one count was recorded for this clone. The genes are TRBV18 and TRBJ1-5; D is unclear. The CDR3 length is 14 residues. Germline V gene sequence: CDR1 KGHSH, CDR2 LQKENI. Trimming stripped 2 bases from V and 0 bases from J, with 5 bases between. The CDR3 loop reads CASSPADSNQPQHF. In DNA, the CDR3 is TGTGCCAGCTCACCAGCAGATAGCAATCAGCCCCAGCATTTT.

The rearrangement uses TRBV7-6 and TRBJ1-5, with no clear D. The CDR3 extends over 14 amino acids. Germline CDR1 SGHVS, CDR2 FNYEAQ. The V end was cut by 0 bases, the J end by 5 bases, with 8 bases between. CDR3 region: CASSLALGDQPQHF. The CDR3 coding sequence is TGTGCCAGCAGCTTAGCTCTCGGGGATCAGCCCCAGCATTTT.

The chain recombines TRBV18 with TRBJ1-4; D is ambiguous. Per the germline V gene, CDR1 is KGHSH and CDR2 is LQKENI. The CDR3 totals 16 residues. V was cut by 4 bases and J by 2 bases, with 14 bases left in between. DNA of the CDR3: TGTGCCAGCTCACTGAGTAGGGCCCTCACTAATGAAAAACTGTTTTTT. This codes for CASSLSRALTNEKLFF.

V is TRBV5-1 and J is TRBJ2-5; D not certain. The CDR3 consists of 16 residues. Between the trimmed V and J ends, which lost 3 bases and 0 bases, there was a span of 15 bases. Germline CDR1 and CDR2: SGHRS and YFSETQ. The CDR3 spells CASSSRIAAYQETQYF. The CDR3 bases are TGCGCCAGCAGCTCCCGAATAGCCGCATACCAAGAGACCCAGTACTTC.

This clone was seen a single time. The chain employs TRBV15 and TRBJ1-5; 9 nucleotides line up with TRBD1. The CDR3 length is 15 residues. Germline-derived CDR1 and CDR2 are LNHNV and YYDKDF (reference sequence). Losses at the gene ends were 0 bases for V and 11 bases for J; bases not matched to a gene: 8. CDR3 bases: TGTGCCACCAGCAGAGAACCGGGACAGGGTACGTCCCAGCATTTT. This encodes CATSREPGQGTSQHF. The full variable domain, completed using reference TRBV15 and TRBJ1-5, is DAMVIQNPRYQVTQFGKPVTLSCSQTLNHNVMYWYQQKSSQAPKLLFHYYDKDFNNEADTPDNFQSRRPNTSFCFLDIRSPGLGDTAMYLCATSREPGQGTSQHFGDGTRLSIL.

This sequence joins TRBV18 and TRBJ1-3; no clear D gene. V lost 4 bases and J lost 4, with 8 bases in between. CDR3 length: 13 residues. Germline values: CDR1 KGHSH, CDR2 LQKENI. In DNA, the CDR3 is TGTGCCAGCTCACTCCGGATAGGAAACACCATATATTTT. Protein product: CASSLRIGNTIYF.

This clone was recorded a few times. The chain employs TRBV5-4 and TRBJ1-2; no clear D. V gave up 4 bases and J gave up 4 bases, with 8 bases separating them. Germline assignment: CDR1 SGHNT and CDR2 YYREEE (reference sequence). The CDR3 extends over 12 amino acids. DNA for the CDR3: TGTGCCAGCAGCCAGGACCTCTATGGCTACACCTTC. Amino acid sequence: CASSQDLYGYTF.

The CDR3 region is CASSPRPGSYEQYF. The CDR3 region has the DNA TGTGCCAGTAGTCCCCGGCCCGGGTCCTACGAGCAGTACTTC. The rearrangement links TRBV19 to TRBJ2-7; D is unclear. Trimming removed 5 bases at V and 1 base at J, with 12 bases between. The germline V gene has CDR1 LNHDA and CDR2 SQIVND (reference sequence). CDR3 size: 14 residues.

The V call is TRBV30, the J call TRBJ2-5; 7 bases agree with TRBD1. The trim removed 0 bases at V and 2 bases at J, leaving 6 bases unmatched. Germline CDR1 GTSNPN, CDR2 SVGIG (reference sequence). There are 15 residues in the CDR3. In nucleotides, the CDR3 is TGTGCCTGGAGTGTTATATCAGGGGGACAAGAGACCCAGTACTTC. As protein: CAWSVISGGQETQYF.

The CDR3 loop is CASSLESGSSGYTF. The CDR3 bases are TGTGCCAGCAGCTTAGAATCAGGTTCGAGTGGCTACACCTTC. The chain uses TRBV11-2 and TRBJ1-2; D ambiguous. V lost 0 bases, J lost 7 bases, and 12 bases lay in between. Germline CDR1 SGHAT, CDR2 FQNNGV. There are 14 residues in the CDR3.

The chain employs TRBV3-1 (or the pseudogene TRBV3-2) and TRBJ2-2; 11 nucleotides match TRBD1. The CDR3 runs 16 residues. Germline V gene sequence: CDR1 LGHDT, CDR2 YNNKEL (reference sequence). The V gene end was trimmed by 5 bases and the J gene end by 7 bases; junction bases not matched to a gene: 9. CDR3 region: CASSIRDRGFSGELFF. In DNA form, the CDR3 reads TGTGCCAGCAGCATACGGGACAGGGGGTTTAGCGGGGAGCTGTTTTTT.

The chain is built from TRBV7-2 and TRBJ2-1; D unclear. The CDR3 has 11 residues. The germline CDR1 and CDR2 sequences are SGHTA and FQGNSA. V shed 3 bases and J shed 7 bases, with 4 bases lying between them. CDR3 in amino acids: CASSFRNEQFF. Written as DNA, the CDR3 is TGTGCCAGCAGCTTCCGGAATGAGCAGTTCTTC.

This clone was counted a few times. The rearrangement links TRBV3-1 (or the pseudogene TRBV3-2) to TRBJ1-1, with a possible D match to TRBD1 (5 bases). This CDR3 region has 14 residues. The V end was cut by 4 bases, the J end by 0 bases, with 9 bases between. Germline CDR1 is LGHDT and CDR2 is YNNKEL (reference sequence). The CDR3 coding sequence is TGTGCCAGCAGCCCGGGACTCATGAACACTGAAGCTTTCTTT. Translating gives CASSPGLMNTEAFF.

J is TRBJ2-5 and V is TRBV9, with 8 bases aligning to TRBD2. Per the germline V gene, CDR1 is SGDLS and CDR2 is YYNGEE. The V and J ends lost 0 bases and 5 bases, in that order; junction bases with no gene match: 12. The CDR3 sequence is 17 residues long. CDR3 region: CASSVGEGSGGGETQYF. In nucleotides, the CDR3 is TGTGCCAGCAGCGTAGGTGAAGGGAGCGGGGGAGGGGAGACCCAGTACTTC.

This clone was detected only once. The chain recombines TRBV6-5 with TRBJ1-3; D gene uncertain. Germline V gives CDR1 MNHEY, CDR2 SVGAGI. Between the trimmed V and J ends, which lost 3 bases and 0 bases, there was a span of 9 bases. This CDR3 is built from 15 residues. In DNA, the CDR3 is TGTGCCAGCAGTTATTTGGGGAGCTCTGGAAACACCATATATTTT. Translation gives CASSYLGSSGNTIYF.

The gene calls are TRBV5-1 and TRBJ2-3; tentatively, D is TRBD2 (6 bases). The CDR3 totals 16 residues. The V gene's germline CDR1 is SGHRS and CDR2 YFSETQ. Trimming cost V 5 bases and J 2 bases, with 18 bases left between them. The CDR3 spells CASSPWRGWDTDTQYF. CDR3 nucleotides: TGCGCCAGCAGTCCATGGAGGGGCTGGGACACAGATACGCAGTATTTT.